This T cell receptor beta chain comes out of a study of cytomegalovirus exposure and HLA in healthy donors. Study as a whole: Genetic ancestry analysis placed about 80% of the 300 to 400 donors that were genotyped in the Caucasian-associated cluster.

Vbeta (60) and Jbeta (13) primers were used in the PCR. Measured with immunoSEQ multiplex PCR; TCRdb has only the in-frame clones, and not every one. The sample contains 80,000 to 100,000 clones, 63% of which appear only once. Trimming pared 3 bases from V and 0 bases from J, leaving 15 bases between. The CDR3 is made up of 17 amino acids. What was sequenced was PBMCs. The genes are TRBV23-1 and TRBJ2-1, with a possible D match to TRBD2 (6 bases). TRBV23-1 is flagged as an ORF with uncertain function. The TCR sequence derives from a woman aged 40 to 50 in good health and CMV-seropositive. CDR3 sequence (DNA): TGCGCCAGCAGTCATGGGCGGGGCCCTTCCTCCTACAATGAGCAGTTCTTC. Its translation: CASSHGRGPSSYNEQFF.